Sequencing of this T cell receptor beta chain was carried out in a study of blood T cell repertoires in COVID-19. The overall study: Sites across the United States, Italy and Spain contributed samples from acute and convalescent COVID-19.

Per the study methods: For nucleated cells, counts were estimated from reference gene primer amplification. Sequenced by immunoSEQ multiplex PCR; TCRdb stores in-frame clones only, minus some. D and trimming were read from the DNA, whereas the V and J calls and clone size are those reported in that table. The sample contains roughly 150,000 clones, around 85% of which appear only once. V trimming: 6 bases; J trimming: 5 bases; junction bases outside the gene matches: 7. CDR1 is ENHRY and CDR2 is SYGVKD in the germline V gene. There are 16 residues in the CDR3. The sequencing sample was made of peripheral blood. This TCR came from a man aged 45 to 65 with acute or convalescent COVID-19. The gene calls are TRBV10-3 and TRBJ2-3; 14 bases align to TRBD2. CDR3 protein: CAIRATSGGALDTQYF. The CDR3 DNA is TGTGCCATCAGGGCGACTAGCGGGGGGGCTTTAGATACGCAGTATTTT.